The 8 T cell receptor beta chains in this list originate from one sample, sequenced in a study of blood T cell repertoires in COVID-19. Generated by immunoSEQ multiplex PCR, the TCRdb table keeps only in-frame clones and is missing some. The table lists more than 60,000 clones, 84% of them singletons. Material: peripheral blood. These receptors were collected from a man aged 45 to 65 with acute or convalescent COVID-19.

The CDR3 spells CASSPSKARGDSYEQYF. The CDR3 bases are TGTGCCAGCAGCCCTTCCAAAGCCCGGGGGGACTCCTACGAGCAGTACTTC. The rearrangement joins TRBV14 to TRBJ2-7, with 7 positions matching TRBD2. Germline assignment: CDR1 SGHDN and CDR2 FVKESK. The CDR3 is made up of 17 amino acids. V shed 4 bases and J 0 bases; nucleotides not matched to a gene: 12. Full variable domain (outside the CDR3, taken from reference TRBV14 and TRBJ2-7): EAGVTQFPSHSVIEKGQTVTLRCDPISGHDNLYWYRRVMGKEIKFLLHFVKESKQDESGMPNNRFLAERTGGTYSTLKVQPAELEDSGVYFCASSPSKARGDSYEQYFGPGTRLTVT.

The table lists this clone with a count of one. The chain uses TRBV5-1 and TRBJ2-5; TRBD1 matches 7 bases. Germline loops: CDR1 SGHRS, CDR2 YFSETQ. The CDR3 totals 15 residues. Trimming took 4 bases from V and 5 from J; bases not matched to a gene: 11. CDR3 in amino acids: CASSVDRTSGETQYF. The CDR3 nucleotides read TGCGCCAGCAGCGTGGACAGGACCTCTGGTGAGACCCAGTACTTC. Drawing the rest from reference TRBV5-1 and TRBJ2-5, the complete variable domain is KAGVTQTPRYLIKTRGQQVTLSCSPISGHRSVSWYQQTPGQGLQFLFEYFSETQRNKGNFPGRFSGRQFSNSRSEMNVSTLELGDSALYLCASSVDRTSGETQYFGPGTRLLVL.

The V call is TRBV9, the J call TRBJ2-2; 9 bases align to TRBD1. This CDR3 contains 15 residues. Germline loops: CDR1 SGDLS, CDR2 YYNGEE. V was clipped by 3 bases and J by 6 bases; unmatched bases: 6. Here the CDR3 DNA reads TGTGCCAGCAGCGCCGGGACAGGGAGCGCCGGGGAGCTGTTTTTT. Its protein product is CASSAGTGSAGELFF.

This rearrangement joins TRBV9 to TRBJ2-5; possibly TRBD1 for D (5 bases). The V end was cut by 1 base, the J end by 5 bases, with 15 bases between. The CDR3 has 15 residues. Germline assignment: CDR1 SGDLS and CDR2 YYNGEE. The CDR3 sequence: CASSVRQGQGETQYF. CDR3 sequence (DNA): TGTGCCAGCAGCGTACGGCAGGGCCAAGGGGAGACCCAGTACTTC.

The chain joins TRBV15 to TRBJ2-2; D not resolved. V lost 0 bases and J 4 bases, leaving 9 bases between the germline ends. CDR1 LNHNV and CDR2 YYDKDF come from the germline V gene (reference sequence). This CDR3 region has 15 residues. The CDR3 nucleotides read TGTGCCACCAGCAGAGATGCGCACTTCACCGGGGAGCTGTTTTTT. It yields the protein CATSRDAHFTGELFF.

CDR3 region: CASSFAGPNTGELFF. The CDR3 DNA sequence: TGTGCCAGCAGTTTTGCGGGGCCGAACACCGGGGAGCTGTTTTTT. The V gene is TRBV28, the J gene TRBJ2-2; weak D call: TRBD2 (6 bases). CDR1 and CDR2 (germline): MDHEN, SYDVKM. The CDR3 is made up of 15 amino acids. The V gene lost 3 bases and the J gene lost 0 bases, with 8 bases spanning the gap.

The rearrangement links TRBV19 to TRBJ1-2; unclear D gene. The CDR3 runs to 15 residues. Germline V gene sequence: CDR1 LNHDA, CDR2 SQIVND (reference sequence). Between the trimmed V and J ends, which lost 3 bases and 1 base, there was a span of 12 bases. DNA of the CDR3: TGTGCCAGTAGTATTTTGTCAGCGTTTAACTATGGCTACACCTTC. Translation: CASSILSAFNYGYTF.

The CDR3 protein is CASTSNRDTEAFF. In DNA, the CDR3 is TGTGCCAGCACTTCAAACAGGGACACTGAAGCTTTCTTT. The rearrangement uses TRBV28 and TRBJ1-1; maybe TRBD1 (6 bases). Germline V gene lookup returns CDR1 MDHEN and CDR2 SYDVKM. Trimming stripped 7 bases from V and 3 bases from J, with 12 bases between. The CDR3 has 13 residues.